Each of the 2 T cell receptor beta chains below was sequenced from the same sample in a study of blood T cell repertoires in COVID-19. Clones were sequenced by immunoSEQ multiplex PCR, and TCRdb holds only the in-frame ones, with some missing. Of some 60,000 clones detected, 65% to 85% appear once; the ten largest clones hold approximately 7.2%. Input material: peripheral blood. The receptors were sampled from a man aged 55-75 years with acute or convalescent COVID-19.

V is TRBV2 and J is TRBJ2-2; 9 nucleotides align to TRBD2. With 5 bases clipped from V and 3 bases from J, the junction kept 4 bases outside the gene matches. Germline CDR1 SNHLY, CDR2 FYNNEI. The CDR3 consists of 15 residues. DNA for the CDR3: TGTGCCAGCAGTTCCGAGCGGGGGGACACCGGGGAGCTGTTTTTT. This translates into CASSSERGDTGELFF.

This clone was observed a few times. This chain joins TRBV3-1 (or the pseudogene TRBV3-2) and TRBJ1-6; no firm D call. CDR1 is LGHDT, CDR2 YNNKEL, per germline (reference sequence). V lost 0 bases and J 4 bases, leaving 10 bases between the germline ends. This CDR3 is built from 16 residues. CDR3 in DNA: TGTGCCAGCAGCCAAGAACAAATGCTTTATAATTCACCCCTCCACTTT. It specifies CASSQEQMLYNSPLHF.